This TCR beta chain derives from a study of blood T cell repertoires in COVID-19. The V and J ends lost 2 bases and 3 bases respectively, with 16 bases between them. This CDR3 has 16 residues. The germline CDR1 and CDR2 sequences are ENHRY and SYGVKD. As handled by the study authors: Estimates of nucleated cell counts were drawn from the amplification of reference gene primers. Method: immunoSEQ multiplex PCR; TCRdb's copy keeps in-frame clones and lacks some. V and J calls and clone size are given by that table; D and trimming were obtained from the DNA. The table shows around 140,000 clones, with 80% occurring only once.

The V call is TRBV10-3, the J call TRBJ1-1; tentative D call: TRBD1 (6 bases). This TCR derives from a man in his sixties or seventies who had recovered from COVID-19. Sequenced material: peripheral blood. The CDR3 sequence: CAISEGPQGSDTEAFF. CDR3 bases: TGTGCCATCAGTGAGGGTCCCCAGGGGAGTGACACTGAAGCTTTCTTT.